This TCR beta chain stems from a study of OX40 agonist ivuxolimab in advanced cancers. Looking at the study overall: A male proportion of approximately 83% was recorded, with mean age roughly 62 years and range roughly 23 to 79. Treatment received earlier with anti-PD-1, anti-PD-L1 or anti-CTLA-4 agents was allowed, and around 40% had some.

TCRdb's table, derived via immunoSEQ multiplex PCR, lists solely in-frame clones and lacks some. The profile shows tens of thousands of clones, 75% to 90% of them singletons. General study points: CD4+ and CD8+ blood T cells expanded clonally by week 6 at 0.1 to 3.0 mg/kg.

As concerns this clone: The antigen is not known.

The TCR sequence derives from an adult with an advanced solid tumor such as melanoma, head and neck, liver or kidney cancer. The starting material was CD4+ or CD8+ T cells sorted from blood, obtained in a trial of the OX40 agonist ivuxolimab.

The chain's CDR3 is CASSRGTGSGYTF. In DNA, the CDR3 is TGTGCCAGCAGCCGAGGGACAGGCTCTGGCTACACCTTC. The chain has TRBV7-3 and TRBJ1-2; 8 positions agree with TRBD1. Per the germline V gene, CDR1 is SGHTA and CDR2 is FQGTGA. The CDR3 length is 13 residues. V lost 5 bases, J lost 7 bases, and 6 bases stayed unmatched. The complete variable domain, with remaining parts taken from reference TRBV7-3 and TRBJ1-2, reads GAGVSQTPSNKVTEKGKYVELRCDPISGHTALYWYRQSLGQGPEFLIYFQGTGAADDSGLPNDRFFAVRPEGSVSTLKIQRTERGDSAVYLCASSRGTGSGYTFGSGTRLTVV.